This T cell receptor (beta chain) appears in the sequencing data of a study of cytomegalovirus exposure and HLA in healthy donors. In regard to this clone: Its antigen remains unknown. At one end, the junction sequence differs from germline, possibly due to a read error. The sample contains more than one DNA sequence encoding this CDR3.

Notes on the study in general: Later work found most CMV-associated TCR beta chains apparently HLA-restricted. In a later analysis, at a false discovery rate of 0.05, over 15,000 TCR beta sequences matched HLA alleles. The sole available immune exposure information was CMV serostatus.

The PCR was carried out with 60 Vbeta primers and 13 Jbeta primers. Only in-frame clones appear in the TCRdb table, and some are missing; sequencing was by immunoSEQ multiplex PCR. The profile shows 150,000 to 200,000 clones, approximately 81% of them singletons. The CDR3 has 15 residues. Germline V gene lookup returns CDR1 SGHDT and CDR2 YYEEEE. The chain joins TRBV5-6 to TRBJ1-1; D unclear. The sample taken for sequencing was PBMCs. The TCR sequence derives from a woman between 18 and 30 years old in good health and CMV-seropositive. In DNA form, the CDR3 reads TGTGCCAGCAGCTTGCTCACACAGCTGAACGCTGAAGCTTTCTTT. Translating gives CASSLLTQLNAEAFF.